This T cell receptor beta chain was profiled in a study of early T cells in non-severe SARS-CoV-2 infection. Trimming took 5 bases from V and 6 from J, leaving 14 bases between them. The CDR3 has 13 residues. TCRdb processed the 5' RACE reads anew with MiXCR; each CDR3 protein has one entry. Counted here are more than 75,000 distinct CDR3 sequences, approximately 13% occurring once; the ten biggest clones make up about 6.1%. The chain is built from TRBV12-3 or TRBV12-4 and TRBJ2-7; a possible D gene is TRBD2 (6 bases). The sequence was obtained from an adult who was a healthcare worker with PCR-confirmed SARS-CoV-2 infection or an uninfected control (not recorded which). The sequenced sample was whole blood. The CDR3 nucleotides read TGTGCCAGCAGTCTCCTACCCGGGGGCGAGCAGTACTTC. Residues: CASSLLPGGEQYF.